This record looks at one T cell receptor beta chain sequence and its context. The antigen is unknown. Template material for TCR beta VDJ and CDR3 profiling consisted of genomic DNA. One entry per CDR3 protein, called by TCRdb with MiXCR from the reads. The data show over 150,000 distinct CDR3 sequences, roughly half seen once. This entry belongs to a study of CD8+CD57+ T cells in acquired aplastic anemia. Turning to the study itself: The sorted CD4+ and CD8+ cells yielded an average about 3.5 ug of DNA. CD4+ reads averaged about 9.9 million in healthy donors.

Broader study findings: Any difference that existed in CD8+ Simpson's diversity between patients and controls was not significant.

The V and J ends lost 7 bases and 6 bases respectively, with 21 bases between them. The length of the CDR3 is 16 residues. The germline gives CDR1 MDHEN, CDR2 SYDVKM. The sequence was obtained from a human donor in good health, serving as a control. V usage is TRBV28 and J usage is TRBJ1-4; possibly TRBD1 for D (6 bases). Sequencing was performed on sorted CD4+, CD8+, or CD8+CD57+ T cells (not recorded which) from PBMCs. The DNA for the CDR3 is TGTGCCAGCATAGGGACACCAGAGGGGGGGGATGAAAAACTGTTTTTT. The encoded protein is CASIGTPEGGDEKLFF. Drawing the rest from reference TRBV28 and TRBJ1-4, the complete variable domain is DVKVTQSSRYLVKRTGEKVFLECVQDMDHENMFWYRQDPGLGLRLIYFSYDVKMKEKGDIPEGYSVSREKKERFSLILESASTNQTSMYLCASIGTPEGGDEKLFFGSGTQLSVL.